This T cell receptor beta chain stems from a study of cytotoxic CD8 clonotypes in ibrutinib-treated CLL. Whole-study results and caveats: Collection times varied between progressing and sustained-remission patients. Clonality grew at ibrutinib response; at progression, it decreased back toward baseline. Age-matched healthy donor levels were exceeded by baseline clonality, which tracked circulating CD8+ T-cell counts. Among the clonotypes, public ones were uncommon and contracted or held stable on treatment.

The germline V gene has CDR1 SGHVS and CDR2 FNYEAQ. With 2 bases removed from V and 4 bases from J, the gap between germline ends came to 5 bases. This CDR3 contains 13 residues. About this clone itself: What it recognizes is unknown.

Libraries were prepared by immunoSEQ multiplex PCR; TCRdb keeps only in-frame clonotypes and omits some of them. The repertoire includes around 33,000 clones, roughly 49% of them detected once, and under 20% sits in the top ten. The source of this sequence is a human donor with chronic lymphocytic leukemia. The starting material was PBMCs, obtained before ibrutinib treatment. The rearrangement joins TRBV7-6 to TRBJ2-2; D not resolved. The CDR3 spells CASSLSTTGELFF. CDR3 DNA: TGTGCCAGCAGCTTAAGTACCACCGGGGAGCTGTTTTTT.